The present entry profiles one T cell receptor beta chain with its context. Antigen unknown. The data were obtained in a study of beta chain features in type 1 diabetes. Whole-study context: The patient and healthy donor groups were comparable for age, gender and cell yields. Examination spanned roughly 110 million sorted cells from all samples. Findings of the study overall: Patients with type 1 diabetes showed fewer VDJ junction insertions and more deletions.

Sequenced material consisted of expressed TCRB transcripts (all of the isolated RNA was reverse transcribed). Repertoires were generated with immunoSEQ multiplex PCR, while TCRdb's copy carries only in-frame clones and drops some. The sample comprises some 300,000 clones, around 7.8% of which are singletons, and roughly 1% rests with the top ten. CDR3 length: 13 amino acids. This sequence originates from a young woman in good health. Sequenced: central memory CD4+ T cells from blood. The chain carries TRBV1 and TRBJ2-7; the table gives TRBD2 as D, unverified against the DNA. TRBV1 is recorded as a pseudogene. Here the CDR3 DNA reads TGCACCAGCAGCCACAAGATAGACTACGAGCAGTACGTC. It codes for CTSSHKIDYEQYV.